The rows below give T cell receptor beta chains drawn from one sample of a study of blood T cell repertoires in COVID-19. Assay used: immunoSEQ multiplex PCR; TCRdb lists only in-frame clones, some missing. The repertoire holds about 230,000 clones, with around 84% as singletons. The material sequenced was peripheral blood. The receptors derive from a man in his forties who had recovered from COVID-19. Each CDR3 is given with its conserved first and last residue. The D gene is left open where the match is weak. Part of the rows lack a size; the others show once, few, many or a class for expanded clones.

>TRBJ1-1|.|TRBV10-3|.
CAISPTGTGTEAFF
TGTGCCATCAGTCCCACAGGGACGGGCACTGAAGCTTTCTTT
>TRBJ2-7|TRBD1|TRBV11-3|.
CASSFNPGQSSEQYF
TGTGCCAGCAGCTTTAATCCGGGACAGTCTAGCGAGCAGTACTTC
>TRBJ2-5|.|TRBV30|once
CAWNSQETQYF
TGTGCCTGGAACAGCCAAGAGACCCAGTACTTC
>TRBJ2-1|TRBD2|TRBV5-6|.
CASLGEREQRNEQFF
TGTGCCAGCCTCGGGGAGCGGGAGCAAAGGAATGAGCAGTTCTTC
>TRBJ2-5|.|TRBV6-2/TRBV6-3|few
CASSYARGQETQYF
TGTGCCAGCAGTTACGCAAGGGGTCAAGAGACCCAGTACTTC
>TRBJ2-4|.|TRBV6-1|.
CASSDDRSIQYF
TGTGCCAGCAGTGATGACCGGAGCATTCAGTACTTC
>TRBJ2-5|TRBD2|TRBV9|.
CASSVDRGGQETQYF
TGTGCCAGCAGCGTAGATCGGGGAGGGCAAGAGACCCAGTACTTC
>TRBJ2-3|.|TRBV5-8|.
CASSLSSDTQYF
TGTGCCAGCAGCTTGTCTTCAGATACGCAGTATTTT
>TRBJ2-7|.|TRBV13|.
CASSGKSYEQYF
TGTGCCAGCAGTGGCAAATCCTACGAGCAGTACTTC
>TRBJ2-3|.|TRBV7-2|once
CASSLVGSTTDTQYF
TGTGCCAGCAGCTTAGTTGGTAGCACCACAGATACGCAGTATTTT
>TRBJ1-1|.|TRBV23-1|.
CASSHGAMNTEAFF
TGCGCCAGCAGTCATGGGGCGATGAACACTGAAGCTTTCTTT
>TRBJ1-6|TRBD1|TRBV4-3|.
CASSPAGTEILPLHF
TGCGCCAGCAGCCCCGCCGGGACAGAGATTTTACCCCTCCACTTT
>TRBJ2-5|.|TRBV5-1|.
CASSLARETQYF
TGCGCCAGCAGCTTGGCCCGGGAGACCCAGTACTTC
>TRBJ1-1|.|TRBV9|few
CASSTYAVDTEAFF
TGTGCCAGCAGCACCTACGCGGTTGACACTGAAGCTTTCTTT
>TRBJ2-5|.|TRBV2|.
CASRSRLGGETQYF
TGTGCCAGCAGATCACGACTAGGCGGAGAGACCCAGTACTTC
>TRBJ1-6|.|TRBV9|.
CASSVGWGSPLHF
TGTGCCAGCAGCGTAGGTTGGGGCTCACCCCTCCACTTT
>TRBJ1-1|.|TRBV3-1/TRBV3-2|.
CASSQEGGTEAFF
TGTGCCAGCAGCCAAGAGGGGGGCACTGAAGCTTTCTTT